The source of this T cell receptor (beta chain) is a study of shared clonotypes between healthy human individuals. Positively selected for CCR7, the CD45RO-negative cells used as naive CD8 cells excluded terminally differentiated effector memory CD45RA+ cells. Deep was the level at which the assay was run. It was across several immunoSEQ plates that each subset's genomic DNA was evenly split. The protocol was immunoSEQ multiplex PCR, while the TCRdb copy is restricted to in-frame clones and leaves out a portion. Among some 800,000 clones listed, roughly 92% were seen once. The TCR sequence derives from a man aged 25-45 years in good health. Sequenced: naive CD8+ T cells sorted from blood.

CDR3 residues: CASSSSVGISYEQYF. CDR3 DNA: TGTGCCAGCAGCTCATCGGTGGGGATTTCCTACGAGCAGTACTTC. V is TRBV5-5 and J is TRBJ2-7; unclear D gene. This CDR3 contains 15 residues. CDR1 is SGHKS and CDR2 is YYEKEE in the germline V gene (reference sequence). Deletions cut 3 bases from V and 1 base from J, with 14 bases between. Complete variable domain (other parts from reference TRBV5-5 and TRBJ2-7): DAGVTQSPTHLIKTRGQQVTLRCSPISGHKSVSWYQQVLGQGPQFIFQYYEKEERGRGNFPDRFSARQFPNYSSELNVNALLLGDSALYLCASSSSVGISYEQYFGPGTRLTVT.